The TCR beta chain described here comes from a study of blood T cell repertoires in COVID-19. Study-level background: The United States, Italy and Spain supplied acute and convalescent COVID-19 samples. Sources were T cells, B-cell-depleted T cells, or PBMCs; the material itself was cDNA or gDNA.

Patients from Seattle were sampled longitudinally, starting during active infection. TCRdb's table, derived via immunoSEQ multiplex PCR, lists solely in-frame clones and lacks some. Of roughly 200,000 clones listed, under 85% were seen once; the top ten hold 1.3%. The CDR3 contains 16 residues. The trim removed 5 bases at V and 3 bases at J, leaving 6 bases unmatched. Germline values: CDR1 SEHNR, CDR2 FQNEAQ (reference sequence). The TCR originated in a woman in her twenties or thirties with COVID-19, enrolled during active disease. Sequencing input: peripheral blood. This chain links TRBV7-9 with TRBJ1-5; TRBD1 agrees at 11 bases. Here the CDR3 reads CASSLWDRGFNQPQHF. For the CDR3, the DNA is TGTGCCAGCAGCCTTTGGGACAGGGGGTTCAATCAGCCCCAGCATTTT.